This paragraph covers one T cell receptor (beta chain) sequence. Germline assignment: CDR1 SNHLY and CDR2 FYNNEI. Trimming took 7 bases from V and 2 from J, leaving 15 bases between them. CDR3 length equals 14 residues. The data derive from a study of T cell changes during pregnancy in multiple sclerosis. Assay used: immunoSEQ multiplex PCR; TCRdb lists only in-frame clones, some missing. The sample has some 11,000 clones, approximately 90% seen once. The clonotype originates from a female donor in good health, enrolled as a control in a pregnancy study. Here the sequenced sample was CD8+ T cells from peripheral blood mononuclear cells, taken in the first trimester of pregnancy. This chain connects TRBV2 to TRBJ2-7, with D possibly being TRBD2 (6 bases). The DNA of the CDR3 is TGTGCCAGCAATGGGGGGACCGAGACCTACGAGCAGTACTTC. Protein sequence: CASNGGTETYEQYF.